This TCR beta chain was sequenced for a study of T cells in Graves' hyperthyroidism and ophthalmopathy. This clonotype showed up many times. What was amplified from RNA transcripts were TCR beta CDR3 regions. During a first-round RT-PCR of the TCR CDR3, the HTBI primer set was used. TCRdb fed the multiplex PCR reads into MiXCR, producing one record per CDR3 protein. The sample includes 550,000 to 700,000 distinct CDR3 sequences, around 15% seen only once; the top ten take about 4.5%. The CDR3 extends over 15 amino acids. Deletions cut 2 bases from V and 0 bases from J, with 7 bases between. Germline loops: CDR1 MDHEN, CDR2 SYDVKM.

V usage is TRBV28 and J usage is TRBJ2-2; a possible D gene is TRBD2 (5 bases). The receptor comes from a woman aged 40 to 50 with Graves' ophthalmopathy. The sequenced material came from blood. The CDR3 DNA reads TGTGCCAGCAGTTTAGAGGGAACGAACACCGGGGAGCTGTTTTTT. It encodes CASSLEGTNTGELFF.